Each of the 21 T cell receptor beta chains below was sequenced from the same sample in a study of T cell responses to AZD1222 COVID-19 vaccine. Libraries were prepared by immunoSEQ multiplex PCR; TCRdb keeps only in-frame clonotypes and omits some of them. Among over 90,000 clones listed, roughly 89% were seen once. Sequenced material: peripheral blood, taken on day 0 of AZD1222 vaccination. Receptor source: an adult in good health.

The gene calls are TRBV6-1 and TRBJ2-7; D uncertain. Per germline, CDR1 MNHNS and CDR2 SASEGT. Trimming pared 3 bases from V and 4 bases from J, leaving 16 bases between. CDR3 length equals 15 residues. The CDR3: CASSDGSVGWYEQYF. The CDR3 nucleotides read TGTGCCAGCAGTGACGGGTCAGTCGGATGGTACGAGCAGTACTTC.

This clone was observed once. CDR3 region: CASSLAVHSYEQYF. The CDR3 DNA sequence: TGTGCCAGCAGCTTAGCTGTCCACAGCTACGAGCAGTACTTC. This rearrangement joins TRBV11-1 to TRBJ2-7, with no clear D. The CDR3 spans 14 residues. Germline lookup yields CDR1 SGHAT and CDR2 FQDESV (reference sequence). V was clipped by 0 bases and J by 3 bases, with 9 bases between them.

CDR3 nucleotides: TGCGCCAGCAGCTTGGGAGTTGCAGCGTACCAAGAGACCCAGTACTTC. Encoded protein: CASSLGVAAYQETQYF. The gene calls are TRBV5-1 and TRBJ2-5, with D uncertain. The V gene's germline CDR1 is SGHRS and CDR2 YFSETQ. V was shortened by 0 bases and J by 0 bases, with 12 bases between the two germline ends. This CDR3 is built from 16 residues.

The genes are TRBV28 and TRBJ2-7; a weak D match, TRBD1 (5 bases). CDR1 MDHEN and CDR2 SYDVKM come from the germline V gene. V shed 7 bases and J shed 7 bases, with 23 bases lying between them. CDR3 length equals 15 residues. The CDR3 spells CASTQIPSREEEQYF. The CDR3, as DNA: TGTGCCAGCACCCAAATCCCTTCCAGGGAAGAAGAGCAGTACTTC.

The CDR3 DNA is TGTGCCAGCAGCGCGGACACCTTCTCTGGAAACACCATATATTTT. It translates to CASSADTFSGNTIYF. The chain links TRBV5-4 to TRBJ1-3; maybe TRBD1 (5 bases). With 4 bases removed from V and 0 bases from J, the gap between germline ends came to 11 bases. The germline CDR1 and CDR2 sequences are SGHNT and YYREEE (reference sequence). The CDR3 contains 15 residues.

V gene TRBV5-6 combines with J gene TRBJ1-2, with D possibly TRBD1 on 5 matching bases. The V gene lost 2 bases and the J gene lost 7 bases, with 12 bases spanning the gap. Per germline, CDR1 SGHDT and CDR2 YYEEEE. This CDR3 spans 13 amino acids. The CDR3 spells CASSFPREAGYTF. CDR3 nucleotides: TGTGCCAGCAGCTTTCCCAGGGAGGCTGGCTACACCTTC.

CDR3 in amino acids: CASSWGIRNEQFF. The CDR3 nucleotides are TGTGCCAGCAGTTGGGGAATACGCAATGAGCAGTTCTTC. V is TRBV6-2 or TRBV6-3 and J is TRBJ2-1; D uncertain. CDR1 and CDR2 (germline): MNHEY, SVGEGT. Trimming took off 4 bases at V and 6 bases at J, with 10 bases between the two ends. The CDR3 spans 13 residues.

This sequence joins TRBV6-5 and TRBJ1-5; 11 nucleotides match TRBD1. This CDR3 spans 15 amino acids. Trimming cost V 8 bases and J 3 bases; bases outside gene matches: 6. CDR1 is MNHEY and CDR2 is SVGAGI in the germline V gene. CDR3 DNA sequence: TGTGCCAGCGGCCCGGACAGGGGGCTCAATCAGCCCCAGCATTTT. It encodes CASGPDRGLNQPQHF.

The rearrangement uses TRBV4-3 and TRBJ2-7; possibly TRBD2 for D (6 bases). The CDR3 covers 16 residues. Germline assignment: CDR1 LGHNA and CDR2 YSLEER. Trimming removed 1 base at V and 8 bases at J, with 21 bases between. This CDR3 reads CASSQAAGGGSFKQYF. CDR3 sequence (DNA): TGCGCCAGCAGCCAAGCCGCCGGGGGAGGCAGTTTCAAGCAGTACTTC.

V gene TRBV7-8 combines with J gene TRBJ1-1; a possible D gene is TRBD1 (5 bases). Trimming left V 1 base short and J 1 base short, with 16 bases between. CDR1 is SGHVS, CDR2 FQNEAQ, per germline. This CDR3 has 17 residues. The CDR3 here is CASSLVGSGGGNTEAFF. Here the CDR3 DNA reads TGTGCCAGCAGCTTAGTAGGATCGGGGGGTGGGAACACTGAAGCTTTCTTT.

The chain couples TRBV19 to TRBJ2-6, with 9 positions matching TRBD1. CDR3 length: 17 residues. The V segment lost 7 bases and the J segment 4 bases; nucleotides outside the gene matches: 11. Germline CDR1 is LNHDA and CDR2 is SQIVND (reference sequence). The CDR3 nucleotides are TGTGCCAGTACCAAACGGGACAGGGCTTCAGGGGCCAACGTCCTGACTTTC. Its translation is CASTKRDRASGANVLTF.

J is TRBJ2-5 and V is TRBV6-6; 10 bases are shared with TRBD2. After removal of 6 bases from V and 4 bases from J, the junction contained 26 bases not matched to a gene. The CDR3 has 21 residues. The germline CDR1 and CDR2 sequences are MNHNY and SVGAGI (reference sequence). This CDR3 reads CASSPAGGLAGGRGKRETQYF. CDR3 bases: TGTGCCAGCAGCCCGGCCGGGGGGTTAGCGGGAGGCAGGGGTAAAAGAGAGACCCAGTACTTC.

This sequence joins TRBV5-6 and TRBJ2-7; 7 bases align to TRBD2. The trim removed 1 base at V and 6 bases at J, leaving 4 bases unmatched. Per the germline V gene, CDR1 is SGHDT and CDR2 is YYEEEE. This CDR3 is built from 13 residues. CDR3 DNA sequence: TGTGCCAGCAGCTTGAGGGGAGGGGCCGAGCAGTACTTC. Its protein product is CASSLRGGAEQYF.

V gene TRBV21-1 combines with J gene TRBJ1-6. TRBV21-1 is a documented pseudogene. This CDR3 is 13 amino acids long. CDR3 coding DNA: TGTGCCAGCATCTTCGGAATCGGCCGAGCCCTCCACTTT. It yields the protein CASIFGIGRALHF.

V and J are TRBV29-1 and TRBJ1-2, with TRBD1 matching 10 bases. Germline lookup yields CDR1 SQVTM and CDR2 ANQGSEA. The CDR3 runs 15 residues. After removal of 5 bases from V and 3 bases from J, the junction contained 9 bases not matched to a gene. The CDR3 reads CSVSGSGTGDYGYTF. Written as DNA, the CDR3 is TGCAGCGTTTCAGGCTCCGGGACAGGGGACTATGGCTACACCTTC.

The rearrangement uses TRBV28 and TRBJ2-7, with D perhaps TRBD2 (6 bases). Between the trimmed V and J ends, which lost 6 bases and 0 bases, there was a span of 12 bases. CDR1 and CDR2 (germline): MDHEN, SYDVKM. The CDR3 consists of 14 residues. CDR3 region: CASRSSGSSYEQYF. In nucleotides, the CDR3 is TGTGCCAGCAGGTCCTCCGGGAGCTCCTACGAGCAGTACTTC.

CDR3 region: CASSLTSGSLAETQYF. CDR3 coding DNA: TGTGCCAGCAGCTTAACTAGCGGGAGCTTGGCAGAGACCCAGTACTTC. The chain carries TRBV7-3 and TRBJ2-5; 9 nucleotides align to TRBD2. Germline V gives CDR1 SGHTA, CDR2 FQGTGA. The CDR3 runs to 16 residues. V lost 0 bases and J lost 4; bases outside the gene matches: 6.

CDR3 amino acids: CASTAGRDSGANVLTF. CDR3 coding DNA: TGTGCCAGCACGGCAGGACGAGACTCTGGGGCCAACGTCCTGACTTTC. The chain recombines TRBV2 with TRBJ2-6; no reliable D call. The V end lost 7 bases, the J end lost 0 bases, and 13 bases lay between the germline ends. Germline V lookup: CDR1 SNHLY, CDR2 FYNNEI. The CDR3 runs to 16 residues. Together with reference TRBV2 and TRBJ2-6, the CDR3 gives the full variable domain: EPEVTQTPSHQVTQMGQEVILRCVPISNHLYFYWYRQILGQKVEFLVSFYNNEISEKSEIFDDQFSVERPDGSNFTLKIRSTKLEDSAMYFCASTAGRDSGANVLTFGAGSRLTVL.

The rearrangement uses TRBV28 and TRBJ1-1; possible D gene TRBD1, 5 bases. The V end lost 2 bases, the J end lost 6 bases, and 7 bases lay between the germline ends. CDR3 length: 12 amino acids. Germline CDR1 reads MDHEN; CDR2 reads SYDVKM. CDR3 nucleotides: TGTGCCAGCAGTTTAGGGACGGCTGAAGCTTTCTTT. It yields the protein CASSLGTAEAFF.

The J gene is TRBJ2-4, the V gene TRBV7-8, with no clear D. Germline V lookup: CDR1 SGHVS, CDR2 FQNEAQ. V lost 1 base, J lost 6 bases, and 4 bases lay in between. CDR3 length equals 12 residues. CDR3 DNA: TGTGCCAGCAGCTTAGAGGGAAACATTCAGTACTTC. This codes for CASSLEGNIQYF.

V usage is TRBV10-3 and J usage is TRBJ2-7; D unresolved. Germline CDR1 reads ENHRY; CDR2 reads SYGVKD. CDR3 length equals 14 residues. V was clipped by 8 bases and J by 0 bases, with 14 bases between them. The CDR3 here is CAIESRTDSYEQYF. CDR3 in DNA: TGTGCCATCGAAAGCCGAACGGACTCCTACGAGCAGTACTTC.